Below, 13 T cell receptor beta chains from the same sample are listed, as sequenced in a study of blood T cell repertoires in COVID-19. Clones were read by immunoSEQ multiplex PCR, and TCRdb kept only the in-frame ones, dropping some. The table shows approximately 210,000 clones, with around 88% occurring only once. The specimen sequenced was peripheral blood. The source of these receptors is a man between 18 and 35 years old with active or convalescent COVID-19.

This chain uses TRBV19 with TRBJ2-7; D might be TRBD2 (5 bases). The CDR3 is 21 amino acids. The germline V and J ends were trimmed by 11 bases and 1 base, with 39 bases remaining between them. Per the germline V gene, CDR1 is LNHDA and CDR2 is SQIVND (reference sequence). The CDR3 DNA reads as TGTGCCGGTAAAATCCCCAACAACCCTTCCGAAGAGGGAGAAGGATCCTACGAGCAGTACTTC. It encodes CAGKIPNNPSEEGEGSYEQYF.

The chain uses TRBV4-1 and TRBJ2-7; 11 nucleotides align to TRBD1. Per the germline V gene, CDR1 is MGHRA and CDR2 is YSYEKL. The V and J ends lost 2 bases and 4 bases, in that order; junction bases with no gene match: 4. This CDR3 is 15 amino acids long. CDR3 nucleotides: TGCGCCAGCAGCCAAATGGGACAGGGGGATTACGAGCAGTACTTC. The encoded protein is CASSQMGQGDYEQYF.

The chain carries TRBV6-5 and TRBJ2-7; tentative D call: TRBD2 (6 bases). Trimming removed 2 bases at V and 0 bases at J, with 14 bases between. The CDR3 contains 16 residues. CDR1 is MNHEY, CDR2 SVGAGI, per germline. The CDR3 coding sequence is TGTGCCAGCAGTTACCTTTCATCCGGGAGCTCCTACGAGCAGTACTTC. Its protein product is CASSYLSSGSSYEQYF.

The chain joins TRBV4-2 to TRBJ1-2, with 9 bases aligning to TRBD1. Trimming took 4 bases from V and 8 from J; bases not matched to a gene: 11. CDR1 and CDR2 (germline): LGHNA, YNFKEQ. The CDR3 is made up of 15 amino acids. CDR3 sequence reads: CASSRTDTGGFGYTF. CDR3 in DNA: TGTGCCAGCAGCCGAACGGACACAGGGGGCTTCGGCTACACCTTC.

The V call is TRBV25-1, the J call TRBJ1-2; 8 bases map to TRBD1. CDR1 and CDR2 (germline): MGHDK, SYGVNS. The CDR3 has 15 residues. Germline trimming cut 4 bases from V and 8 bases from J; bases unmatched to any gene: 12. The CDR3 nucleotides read TGTGCCAGCAGTGTTGGGGACAGGCCCGGGCGAGGCTACACCTTC. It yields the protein CASSVGDRPGRGYTF.

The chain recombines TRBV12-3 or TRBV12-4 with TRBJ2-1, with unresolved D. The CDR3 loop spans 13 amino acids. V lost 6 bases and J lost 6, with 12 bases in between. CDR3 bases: TGTGCCAGCAGCCCTAGGTCGAGCAATGAGCAGTTCTTC. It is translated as CASSPRSSNEQFF.

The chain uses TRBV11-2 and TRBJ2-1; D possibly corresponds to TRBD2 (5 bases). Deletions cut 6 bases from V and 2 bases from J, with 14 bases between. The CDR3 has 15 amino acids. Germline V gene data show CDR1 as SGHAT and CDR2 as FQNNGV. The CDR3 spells CASRTYRETYNEQFF. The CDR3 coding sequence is TGTGCCAGCAGGACCTACCGGGAAACCTACAATGAGCAGTTCTTC.

The chain's CDR3 is CASSQGQGMGQETQYF. The CDR3 coding sequence is TGTGCCAGCAGCCAAGGTCAGGGAATGGGGCAAGAGACCCAGTACTTC. J is TRBJ2-5 and V is TRBV3-1 (or the pseudogene TRBV3-2); D may be TRBD1 (5 bases). The ends were cut back, 1 base at V and 2 bases at J, with 14 bases in the middle. Germline V gene data show CDR1 as LGHDT and CDR2 as YNNKEL (reference sequence). The CDR3 has 16 amino acids.

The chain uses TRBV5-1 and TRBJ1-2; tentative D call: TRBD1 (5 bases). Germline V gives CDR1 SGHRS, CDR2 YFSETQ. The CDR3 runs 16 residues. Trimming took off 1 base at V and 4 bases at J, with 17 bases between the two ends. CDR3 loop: CASSLSPRQGGYGYTF. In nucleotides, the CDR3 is TGCGCCAGCAGCTTGAGCCCCCGTCAGGGTGGCTATGGCTACACCTTC.

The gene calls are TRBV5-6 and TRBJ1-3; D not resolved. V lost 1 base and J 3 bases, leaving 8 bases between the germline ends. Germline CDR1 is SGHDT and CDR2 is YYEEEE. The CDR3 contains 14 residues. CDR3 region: CASSLSGIGNTIYF. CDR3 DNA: TGTGCCAGCAGCTTGTCCGGGATTGGAAACACCATATATTTT.

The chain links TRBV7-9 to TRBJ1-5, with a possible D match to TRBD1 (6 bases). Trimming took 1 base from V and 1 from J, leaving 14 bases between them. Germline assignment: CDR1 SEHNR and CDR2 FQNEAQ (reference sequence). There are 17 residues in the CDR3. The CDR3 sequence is CASSLDPYGGSNQPQHF. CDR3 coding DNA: TGTGCCAGCAGCTTAGACCCTTATGGGGGCAGCAATCAGCCCCAGCATTTT.

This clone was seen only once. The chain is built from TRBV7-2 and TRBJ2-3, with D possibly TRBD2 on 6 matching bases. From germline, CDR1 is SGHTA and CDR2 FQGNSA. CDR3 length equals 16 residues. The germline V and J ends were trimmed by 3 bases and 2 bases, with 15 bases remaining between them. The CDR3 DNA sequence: TGTGCCAGCAGCTTTGGGCCGCGGGGATCCACAGATACGCAGTATTTT. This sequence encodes CASSFGPRGSTDTQYF.

The CDR3 coding sequence is TGCGCCAGCAGCCTGGATACCGGGACAGGGGGCATCTGGTACGAGCAGTACTTC. This sequence encodes CASSLDTGTGGIWYEQYF. The chain combines TRBV5-1 with TRBJ2-7; TRBD1 agrees at 12 bases. The CDR3 totals 18 residues. Germline values: CDR1 SGHRS, CDR2 YFSETQ. The V gene end was trimmed by 4 bases and the J gene end by 4 bases; junction bases not matched to a gene: 15.